These T cell receptor beta chains were read from a single sample in a study of blood T cell repertoires in COVID-19. Profiling relied on immunoSEQ multiplex PCR, and the TCRdb table lists in-frame clones only, not all of them. This table has 150,000 to 200,000 clones, 92% appearing once. Input material: peripheral blood. Receptors originate from a man aged 25-45 years with COVID-19, enrolled during active disease. The CDR3 runs from the conserved cysteine through the conserved F or W. Each record gives: V gene, CDR3 protein.

V gene: TRBV10-3; CDR3 protein: CAISAGLAGGPSYEQYF
V gene: TRBV7-3; CDR3 protein: CASSPSGLLANTGELFF
V gene: TRBV27; CDR3 protein: CASSLGGVGYGYTF
V gene: TRBV18; CDR3 protein: CASSRWTSGVQNEQFF
V gene: TRBV9; CDR3 protein: CASSALDRAGNTIYF
V gene: TRBV6-5; CDR3 protein: CASRTPGQGHYGYTF
V gene: TRBV9; CDR3 protein: CASSPTGWPPSYNEQFF
V gene: TRBV10-1; CDR3 protein: CASTGQGPYEQYF
V gene: TRBV9; CDR3 protein: CASSPRQGIDTQYF
V gene: TRBV5-1; CDR3 protein: CASSLLAGEYYEQYF
V gene: TRBV7-2; CDR3 protein: CASSLGGRHSEQFF
V gene: TRBV18; CDR3 protein: CASSQQTGITTNTGELFF
V gene: TRBV19; CDR3 protein: CASRRTGNGEQYF
V gene: TRBV3-1/TRBV3-2; CDR3 protein: CASSQEYGSSRYNEQFF
V gene: TRBV7-9; CDR3 protein: CASSRGGVETQYF
V gene: TRBV30; CDR3 protein: CAWVASGTNEQYF
V gene: TRBV5-1; CDR3 protein: CASSPGQMNTEAFF
V gene: TRBV5-4; CDR3 protein: CASRRPGLANTDTQYF
V gene: TRBV24-1; CDR3 protein: CATSDLGLGGYTF